Sequencing of this TCR beta chain was carried out in a study of shared clonotypes between healthy human individuals. CDR1 and CDR2 from the germline V gene are KGHSH and LQKENI. Deletions cut 8 bases from V and 5 bases from J, with 19 bases between. The CDR3 length is 14 residues. Repertoires were generated with immunoSEQ multiplex PCR, while TCRdb's copy carries only in-frame clones and drops some. The sample shows about 1.1 million clones, roughly 80% of them seen only once. This clonotype originated in a man aged 18 to 29 in good health. Some clones in this sample may be carry-over from other donors' samples. Sample: memory CD4+ T cells from PBMCs. Subset noted: CD45RA-negative fraction. The chain uses TRBV18 and TRBJ2-7; D remains ambiguous. The CDR3 bases are TGTGCCAGCACCCTTGGGCTTTCAGGCGACGAGCAGTACTTC. It is translated as CASTLGLSGDEQYF.